Listed here are 6 T cell receptor beta chains from one sample, sequenced in a study of blood T cells in healthy people across ages. The authors ran a second PCR of about 6 to 11 cycles using a sample-barcoded 5' primer and a J-beta primer mix. MiXCR, run by TCRdb on the 5' RACE reads, gives a single entry per CDR3 protein. The repertoire holds about 680,000 distinct CDR3 sequences, with about 52% as singletons. What was sequenced was blood. These receptors came from a woman aged 55 to 70 in good health.

This clonotype was picked up a small number of times. This rearrangement joins TRBV20-1 to TRBJ2-1; TRBD2 aligns across 8 bases. Germline CDR1 is DFQATT and CDR2 is SNEGSKA (reference sequence). With 0 bases clipped from V and 6 bases from J, the junction kept 10 bases outside the gene matches. The CDR3 is made up of 16 amino acids. The chain's CDR3 is CSARDRIGRAANEQFF. CDR3 sequence (DNA): TGCAGTGCTAGAGATCGCATCGGGAGGGCCGCCAATGAGCAGTTCTTC.

The gene calls are TRBV7-2 and TRBJ1-1; D gene uncertain. Trimming removed 4 bases at V and 1 base at J, with 13 bases between. The germline V gene has CDR1 SGHTA and CDR2 FQGNSA. The CDR3 length is 15 residues. The CDR3 nucleotides are TGTGCCAGCAGCTCCCCAGCCGGAGCGAACACTGAAGCTTTCTTT. This encodes CASSSPAGANTEAFF.

The chain uses TRBV5-1 and TRBJ2-1; TRBD2 matches at 14 bases. The junction had 4 bases not matched to a gene; V was cut back by 4 bases and J by 7 bases. The CDR3 covers 15 residues. Looked up from germline, CDR1 is SGHRS and CDR2 is YFSETQ. CDR3 region: CASSTGLAGANEQFF. CDR3 DNA: TGCGCCAGCAGCACGGGACTAGCGGGAGCGAATGAGCAGTTCTTC.

This clonotype was seen a handful of times. The chain couples TRBV20-1 to TRBJ1-4, with TRBD1 matching 8 bases. From germline, CDR1 is DFQATT and CDR2 SNEGSKA (reference sequence). The V gene end was trimmed by 0 bases and the J gene end by 5 bases; junction bases not matched to a gene: 11. CDR3 length: 17 amino acids. CDR3 sequence (DNA): TGCAGTGCTAGAGATTTCAGGGGGCCACAGGGAAATGAAAAACTGTTTTTT. Translation: CSARDFRGPQGNEKLFF.

For this clonotype: An end of the junction does not agree with germline; a read error may underlie this. The chain is built from TRBV20-1 and TRBJ1-2; 11 positions match TRBD1. The CDR3 has 19 amino acids. CDR1 and CDR2 from the germline V gene are DFQATT and SNEGSKA (reference sequence). Written as DNA, the CDR3 is TGCAGTGCTAGGGGCCTTCTCCGGGACAGGGGGGGAATGGACTATGGCCACACCTTC. Protein product: CSARGLLRDRGGMDYGHTF.

The chain employs TRBV4-1 and TRBJ2-5, with TRBD1 identical over 7 bases. CDR1 MGHRA and CDR2 YSYEKL come from the germline V gene. CDR3 length: 15 amino acids. After removal of 0 bases from V and 11 bases from J, the junction contained 12 bases not matched to a gene. In DNA form, the CDR3 reads TGCGCCAGCAGCCAAGATGGACAGGCGGGCAATGAGCAGTACTTC. Encoded protein: CASSQDGQAGNEQYF.